Included here is one T cell receptor beta chain sequence, with context. The antigen remains undetermined. This CDR3 is built from 15 residues. Germline V CDR1 and CDR2: SGHTA, FQGNSA. The ends lost 1 base at V and 7 bases at J; junction bases unmatched: 8. This record belongs to a study of regulatory T cells in long-lasting Graves disease. Arm-PCR of CDR3 regions and iRepertoire HTBI primers were used to build TCR beta libraries. TCRdb passed the multiplex PCR reads through MiXCR, listing each CDR3 protein once. Found here are some 320,000 distinct CDR3 sequences, under 20% of them singletons; the top ten hold around 36%. Overall study findings and caveats: It is possible that accuracy was reduced by the small size of the sample. Preferential use of TRBV28, TRBJ1-2 and TRBJ2-5 was seen in persistent disease.

The time point was: newly diagnosed GD, antithyroid drugs for less than 3 months. The TCR library was made from RNA extracted from PBMCs. Patients came from an endocrinology department in Xi'an, China. The sample was peripheral blood mononuclear cells (PBMCs), taken at new diagnosis, from a patient treated with antithyroid drugs. The sequence derives from a female donor with Graves disease. V and J are TRBV7-2 and TRBJ1-2, with 8 bases aligning to TRBD1. CDR3 sequence (DNA): TGTGCCAGCAGCTTAGGAAGGACAGGGATAGGTGGCTACACCTTC. It yields the protein CASSLGRTGIGGYTF.